This TCR beta chain comes out of a study of technical replicates of blood from several donors. Clones were sequenced by immunoSEQ multiplex PCR, and TCRdb holds only the in-frame ones, with some missing. The data show under 85,000 clones, roughly 97% seen once. In germline, CDR1 is MNHEY, CDR2 SMNVEV (reference sequence). The length of the CDR3 is 13 residues. After removal of 6 bases from V and 4 bases from J, the junction contained 5 bases not matched to a gene. The gene calls are TRBV27 and TRBJ2-7, with TRBD1 matching over 8 bases. This receptor was obtained from a human donor in good health. Sequenced: T cells isolated from PBMCs. CDR3 in amino acids: CASRLQGEYEQYF. In DNA form, the CDR3 reads TGTGCCAGCAGACTACAGGGGGAATACGAGCAGTACTTC.